Given below is one TCR beta chain in context. The data derive from a study of T cell responses to AZD1222 COVID-19 vaccine. Profiling relied on immunoSEQ multiplex PCR, and the TCRdb table lists in-frame clones only, not all of them. The sample shows about 270,000 clones, about 94% of them seen only once. The CDR3 is 15 amino acids. Trimming stripped 5 bases from V and 0 bases from J, with 14 bases between. CDR1 is SEHNR, CDR2 FQNEAQ, per germline (reference sequence). V and J are TRBV7-9 and TRBJ2-7; D is perhaps TRBD2 (6 bases). Sample: peripheral blood, taken 28 days after the second AZD1222 dose. The receptor's source is an adult who received the AZD1222 COVID-19 vaccine. The CDR3 is CASSPGLYSSYEQYF. CDR3 in DNA: TGTGCCAGCAGCCCTGGACTATATAGCTCCTACGAGCAGTACTTC.